This is a list of T cell receptor beta chains from one sample in a study of control samples from healthy donors and cancer patients. The protocol was immunoSEQ multiplex PCR, while the TCRdb copy is restricted to in-frame clones and leaves out a portion. The sample carries tens of thousands of clones, roughly 89% recorded once. Sequenced input: PBMCs. Every receptor here comes from a man aged 35-49 years with colorectal cancer. Each CDR3 is given with its conserved first and last residue. D genes are given only for firm matches. Expanded clones get a size class; other rows say once, few or many, or leave the size out.

J gene,clone size,D gene,V gene,CDR3 protein,CDR3 DNA
TRBJ2-7,.,.,TRBV6-1,CASSGHRGGGSYEQYF,TGTGCCAGCAGTGGCCATAGGGGAGGAGGCTCCTACGAGCAGTACTTC
TRBJ2-5,.,.,TRBV9,CASSERGGQTQYF,TGTGCCAGCAGCGAGAGGGGGGGGCAGACCCAGTACTTC
TRBJ2-7,.,TRBD2,TRBV7-8,CASSFPLRTGGREQYF,TGTGCCAGCAGCTTCCCCCTCCGGACGGGAGGACGCGAGCAGTACTTC
TRBJ2-1,.,TRBD2,TRBV6-6,CAGSLGGSWDEQFF,TGTGCCGGGTCCTTGGGCGGGAGTTGGGATGAGCAGTTCTTC
TRBJ1-5,.,.,TRBV30,CAWSVWGGEQPQHF,TGTGCCTGGAGTGTGTGGGGGGGGGAGCAGCCCCAGCATTTT
TRBJ2-5,.,.,TRBV5-5,CASSTLVGRMKETQYF,TGTGCCAGCAGCACACTCGTGGGACGTATGAAAGAGACCCAGTACTTC
TRBJ2-5,.,TRBD2,TRBV5-4,CASSGSGSSETQYF,TGTGCCAGCAGCGGTAGCGGGAGCTCTGAGACCCAGTACTTC
TRBJ2-2,.,.,TRBV14,CASSRSGELFF,TGTGCCAGCAGCCGGAGCGGGGAGCTGTTTTTT
TRBJ1-1,.,.,TRBV7-9,CASSPAGFLREAFF,TGTGCCAGCAGCCCAGCCGGGTTCCTCAGAGAAGCTTTCTTT
TRBJ2-5,.,.,TRBV28,CASTGVFQETQYF,TGTGCCAGTACTGGTGTGTTCCAAGAGACCCAGTACTTC
TRBJ1-5,.,.,TRBV3-1/TRBV3-2,CASSQWHRVLDTGNQPQHF,TGTGCCAGCAGCCAGTGGCACAGGGTTCTCGACACGGGCAATCAGCCCCAGCATTTT
TRBJ1-2,few,.,TRBV6-2/TRBV6-3,CASSGSDYGYTF,TGTGCCAGCAGCGGTTCGGACTATGGCTACACCTTC
TRBJ2-3,.,TRBD2,TRBV28,CASSSPGLVSTDTQYF,TGTGCCAGCAGTTCCCCGGGACTAGTGTCCACAGATACGCAGTATTTT
TRBJ1-1,.,.,TRBV5-1,CASSWVGEEAFF,TGCGCCAGCAGCTGGGTAGGGGAGGAAGCTTTCTTT
TRBJ2-7,.,TRBD2,TRBV12-3/TRBV12-4,CASSLGLAHEQYF,TGTGCCAGCAGTTTAGGACTAGCCCACGAGCAGTACTTC
TRBJ2-7,.,.,TRBV7-2,CASSLFHPGADSYEQYF,TGTGCCAGCAGCTTATTTCACCCGGGGGCGGACTCCTACGAGCAGTACTTC
TRBJ1-5,.,TRBD1,TRBV6-5,CASRKTGRNQPQHF,TGTGCCAGCAGAAAGACAGGGCGCAATCAGCCCCAGCATTTT
TRBJ2-7,once,.,TRBV7-2,CASSLAGTESYEQYF,TGTGCCAGCAGCTTAGCCGGGACGGAGTCCTACGAGCAGTACTTC
TRBJ1-5,.,.,TRBV18,CASSFGQIFNQPQHF,TGTGCCAGCTCATTCGGACAGATTTTCAATCAGCCCCAGCATTTT
TRBJ2-7,.,.,TRBV7-8,CASSLQPGPLYEQYF,TGTGCCAGCAGCTTACAGCCGGGACCACTTTACGAGCAGTACTTC
TRBJ2-1,.,.,TRBV24-1,CATSDRYYNEQFF,TGTGCCACCAGTGATCGCTACTACAATGAGCAGTTCTTC
TRBJ2-1,.,.,TRBV18,CASSPQESSYNEQFF,TGTGCCAGCTCACCGCAGGAGAGCTCCTACAATGAGCAGTTCTTC
TRBJ1-2,.,.,TRBV7-2,CASSPWGGDYGYTF,TGTGCCAGCAGCCCCTGGGGAGGGGACTATGGCTACACCTTC
TRBJ2-7,.,.,TRBV5-1,CASSPEGQSSYEQYF,TGCGCCAGCAGCCCCGAGGGCCAGAGCTCCTACGAGCAGTACTTC
TRBJ2-2,.,.,TRBV5-1,CASSFISSAGELFF,TGCGCCAGCAGCTTTATTAGTTCGGCCGGGGAGCTGTTTTTT
TRBJ2-1,.,.,TRBV27,CASTRGTNEQFF,TGTGCCAGCACTCGGGGCACTAATGAGCAGTTCTTC
TRBJ2-1,.,TRBD2,TRBV3-1/TRBV3-2,CASSHLPGTSGYNEQFF,TGTGCCAGCAGCCACCTGCCCGGGACTAGCGGCTACAATGAGCAGTTCTTC
TRBJ2-3,.,.,TRBV13,CASSTNRVLTDTQYF,TGTGCCAGCAGCACTAACAGGGTACTGACAGATACGCAGTATTTT